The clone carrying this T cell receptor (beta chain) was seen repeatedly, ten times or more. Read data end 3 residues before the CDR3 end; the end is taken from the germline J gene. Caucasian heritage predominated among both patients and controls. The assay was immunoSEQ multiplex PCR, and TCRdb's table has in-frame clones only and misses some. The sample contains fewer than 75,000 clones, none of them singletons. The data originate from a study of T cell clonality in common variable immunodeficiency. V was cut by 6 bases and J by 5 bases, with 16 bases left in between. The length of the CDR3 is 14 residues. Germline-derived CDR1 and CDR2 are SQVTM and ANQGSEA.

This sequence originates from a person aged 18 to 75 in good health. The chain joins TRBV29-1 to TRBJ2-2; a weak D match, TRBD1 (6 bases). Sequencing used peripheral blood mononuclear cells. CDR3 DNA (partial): TGCAGCGTAGCCCAGGGGATATCGACCGGGGAG. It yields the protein CSVAQGISTGE. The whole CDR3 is CSVAQGISTGELFF.